This TCR beta chain was sequenced for a study of cytomegalovirus exposure and HLA in healthy donors. Overall study results and limits: Most TCR sequences were rare, but some public TCRs occurred in many donors. In a later analysis, HLA-associated beta chains showed higher expansion and lower generation probabilities than comparable chains. It was 164 TCR beta chains that were listed as cytomegalovirus-associated.

Turning to this clone: Its specificity is not known.

The V gene lost 4 bases and the J gene lost 13 bases, with 14 bases spanning the gap. The CDR3 sequence is 12 residues long. The germline CDR1 and CDR2 sequences are MNHEY and SVGAGI. In the PCR, 60 Vbeta and 13 Jbeta primers were used. TCRdb keeps only in-frame clones here, not all; method: immunoSEQ multiplex PCR. The table lists around 210,000 clones, around 75% of them singletons. Source material: PBMCs. The receptor was isolated from a male donor in good health and CMV-seropositive. The rearrangement uses TRBV6-5 and TRBJ2-1; D gene unclear. Here the CDR3 DNA reads TGTGCCAGCAGTTCTTCCTGGAGTCCCCAGTTCTTC. It codes for CASSSSWSPQFF.